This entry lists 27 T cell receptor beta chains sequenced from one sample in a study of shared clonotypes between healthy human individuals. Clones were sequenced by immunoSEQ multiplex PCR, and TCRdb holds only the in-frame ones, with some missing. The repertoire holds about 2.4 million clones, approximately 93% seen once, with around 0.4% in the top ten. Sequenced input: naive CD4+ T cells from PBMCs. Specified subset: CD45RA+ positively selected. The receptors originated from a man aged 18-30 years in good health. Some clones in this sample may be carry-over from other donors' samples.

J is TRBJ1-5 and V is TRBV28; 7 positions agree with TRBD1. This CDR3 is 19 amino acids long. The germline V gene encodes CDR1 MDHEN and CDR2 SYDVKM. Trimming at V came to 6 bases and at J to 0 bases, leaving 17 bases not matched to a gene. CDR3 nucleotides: TGTGCCAGCAGCTCGATAGGGGACAGCGCCTTTATTAGCAATCAGCCCCAGCATTTT. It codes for CASSSIGDSAFISNQPQHF.

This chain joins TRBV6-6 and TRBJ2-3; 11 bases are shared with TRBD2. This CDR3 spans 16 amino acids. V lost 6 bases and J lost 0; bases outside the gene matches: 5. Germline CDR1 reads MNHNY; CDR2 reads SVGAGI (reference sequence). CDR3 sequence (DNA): TGTGCCAGCAGGACTTTAGCGGGAGGGAGCACAGATACGCAGTATTTT. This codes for CASRTLAGGSTDTQYF.

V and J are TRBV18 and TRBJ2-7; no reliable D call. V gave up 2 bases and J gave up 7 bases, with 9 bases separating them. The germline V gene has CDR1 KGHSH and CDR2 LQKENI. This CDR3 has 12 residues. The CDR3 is CASSPSQVEQYF. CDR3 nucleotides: TGTGCCAGCTCACCATCGCAAGTTGAGCAGTACTTC. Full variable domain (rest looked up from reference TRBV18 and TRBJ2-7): NAGVMQNPRHLVRRRGQEARLRCSPMKGHSHVYWYRQLPEEGLKFMVYLQKENIIDESGMPKERFSAEFPKEGPSILRIQQVVRGDSAAYFCASSPSQVEQYFGPGTRLTVT.

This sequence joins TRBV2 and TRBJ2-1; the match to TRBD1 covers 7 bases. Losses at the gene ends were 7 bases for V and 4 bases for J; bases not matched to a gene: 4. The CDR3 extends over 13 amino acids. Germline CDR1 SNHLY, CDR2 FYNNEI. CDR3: CASTGTVYNEQFF. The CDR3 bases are TGTGCCAGCACGGGGACAGTTTACAATGAGCAGTTCTTC.

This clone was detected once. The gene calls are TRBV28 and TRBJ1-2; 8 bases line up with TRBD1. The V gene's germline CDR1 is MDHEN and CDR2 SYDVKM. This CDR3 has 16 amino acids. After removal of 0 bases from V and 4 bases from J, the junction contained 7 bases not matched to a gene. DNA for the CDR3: TGTGCCAGCAGTTTATGGGGCCAGGGGGCCTTCTATGGCTACACCTTC. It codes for CASSLWGQGAFYGYTF.

DNA of the CDR3: TGTGCCAGTAGGAGCCTAGAGGGGCAGGGGGATCAGCCCCAGCATTTT. Amino acid sequence: CASRSLEGQGDQPQHF. The J gene is TRBJ1-5, the V gene TRBV19; 7 bases are a match to TRBD1. V shed 6 bases and J 5 bases; nucleotides not matched to a gene: 13. Germline CDR1 LNHDA, CDR2 SQIVND (reference sequence). CDR3 size: 16 residues.

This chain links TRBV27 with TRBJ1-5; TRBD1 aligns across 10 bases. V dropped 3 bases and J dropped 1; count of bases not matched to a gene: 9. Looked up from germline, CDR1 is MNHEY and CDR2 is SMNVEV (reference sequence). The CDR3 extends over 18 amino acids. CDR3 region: CASSFRGTGVKSNQPQHF. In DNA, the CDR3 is TGTGCCAGCAGTTTCCGCGGGACAGGGGTTAAGAGCAATCAGCCCCAGCATTTT.

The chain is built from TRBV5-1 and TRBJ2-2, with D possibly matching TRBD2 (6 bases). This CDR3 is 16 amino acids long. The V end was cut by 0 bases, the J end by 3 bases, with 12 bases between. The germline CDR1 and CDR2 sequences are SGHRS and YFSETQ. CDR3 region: CASSLEGLGDTGELFF. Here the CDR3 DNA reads TGCGCCAGCAGCTTGGAGGGACTGGGGGACACCGGGGAGCTGTTTTTT. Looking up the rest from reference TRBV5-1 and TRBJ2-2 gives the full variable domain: KAGVTQTPRYLIKTRGQQVTLSCSPISGHRSVSWYQQTPGQGLQFLFEYFSETQRNKGNFPGRFSGRQFSNSRSEMNVSTLELGDSALYLCASSLEGLGDTGELFFGEGSRLTVL.

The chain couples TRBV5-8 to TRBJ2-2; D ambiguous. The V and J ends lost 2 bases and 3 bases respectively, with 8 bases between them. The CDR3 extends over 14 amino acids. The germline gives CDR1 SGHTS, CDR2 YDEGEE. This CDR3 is CASSLAVYTGELFF. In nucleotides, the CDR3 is TGTGCCAGCAGCTTAGCAGTATACACCGGGGAGCTGTTTTTT.

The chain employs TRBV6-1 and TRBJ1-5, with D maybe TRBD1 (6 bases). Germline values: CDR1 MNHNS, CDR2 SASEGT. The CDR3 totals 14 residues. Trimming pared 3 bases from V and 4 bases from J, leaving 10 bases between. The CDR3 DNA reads TGTGCCAGCAGTGAGAACAGGGATAATCAGCCCCAGCATTTT. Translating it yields CASSENRDNQPQHF.

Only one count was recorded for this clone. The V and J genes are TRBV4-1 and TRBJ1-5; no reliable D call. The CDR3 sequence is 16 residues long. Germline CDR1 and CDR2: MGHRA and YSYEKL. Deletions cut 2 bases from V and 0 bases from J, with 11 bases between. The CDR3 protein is CASSQSRIYSNQPQHF. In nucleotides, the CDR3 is TGCGCCAGCAGCCAATCCAGGATATATAGCAATCAGCCCCAGCATTTT.

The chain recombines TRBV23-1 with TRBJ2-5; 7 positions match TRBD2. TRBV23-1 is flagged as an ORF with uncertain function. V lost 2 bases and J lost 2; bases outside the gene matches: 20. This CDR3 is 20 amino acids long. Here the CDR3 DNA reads TGCGCCAGCAGTCAAAGCCTTAATGGGACTAACGATGGACGGCAAGAGACCCAGTACTTC. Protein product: CASSQSLNGTNDGRQETQYF.

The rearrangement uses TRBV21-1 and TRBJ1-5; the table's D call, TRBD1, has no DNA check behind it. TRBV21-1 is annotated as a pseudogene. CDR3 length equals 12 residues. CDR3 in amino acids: CASSKDLSRWAF. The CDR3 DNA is TGTGCCAGCAGCAAAGACCTCAGCCGGTGGGCTTTT.

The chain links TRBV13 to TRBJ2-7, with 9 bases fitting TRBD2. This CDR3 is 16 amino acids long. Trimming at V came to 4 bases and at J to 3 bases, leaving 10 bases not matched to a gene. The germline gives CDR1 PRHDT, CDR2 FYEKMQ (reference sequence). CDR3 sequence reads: CASSSSSGRTNYEQYF. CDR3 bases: TGTGCCAGCAGCTCCTCGAGCGGGAGGACTAACTACGAGCAGTACTTC.

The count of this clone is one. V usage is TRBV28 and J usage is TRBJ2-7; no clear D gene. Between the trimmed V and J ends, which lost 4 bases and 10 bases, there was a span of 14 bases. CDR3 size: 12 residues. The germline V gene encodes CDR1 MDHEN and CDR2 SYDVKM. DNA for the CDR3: TGTGCCAGCAGTTCCCCGGACGGAAAACAGTACTTC. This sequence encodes CASSSPDGKQYF.

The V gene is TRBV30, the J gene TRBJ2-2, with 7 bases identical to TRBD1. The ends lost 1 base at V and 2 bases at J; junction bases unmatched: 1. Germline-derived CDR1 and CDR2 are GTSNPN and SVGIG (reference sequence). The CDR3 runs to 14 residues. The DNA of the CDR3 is TGTGCCTGGAGTGAAGGGGGCAACACCGGGGAGCTGTTTTTT. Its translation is CAWSEGGNTGELFF.

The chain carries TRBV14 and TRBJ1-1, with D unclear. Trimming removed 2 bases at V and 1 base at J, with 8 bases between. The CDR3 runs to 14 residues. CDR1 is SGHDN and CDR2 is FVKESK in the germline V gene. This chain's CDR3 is CASSQFTANTEAFF. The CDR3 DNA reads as TGTGCCAGCAGCCAATTCACGGCGAACACTGAAGCTTTCTTT.

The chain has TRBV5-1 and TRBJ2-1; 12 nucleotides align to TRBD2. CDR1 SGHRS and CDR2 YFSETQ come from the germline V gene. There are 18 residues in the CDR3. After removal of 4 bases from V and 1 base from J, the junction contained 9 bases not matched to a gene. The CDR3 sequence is CASSLPRTSGTSYNEQFF. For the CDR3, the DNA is TGCGCCAGCAGCCTACCTCGGACTAGCGGGACGTCCTACAATGAGCAGTTCTTC.

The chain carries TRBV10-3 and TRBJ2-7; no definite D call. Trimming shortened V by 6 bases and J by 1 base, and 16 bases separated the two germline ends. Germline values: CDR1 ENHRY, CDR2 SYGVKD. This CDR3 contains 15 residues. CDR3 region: CAIRSQSYSSYEQYF. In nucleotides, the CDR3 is TGTGCCATCAGAAGCCAGTCATATTCTTCCTACGAGCAGTACTTC.

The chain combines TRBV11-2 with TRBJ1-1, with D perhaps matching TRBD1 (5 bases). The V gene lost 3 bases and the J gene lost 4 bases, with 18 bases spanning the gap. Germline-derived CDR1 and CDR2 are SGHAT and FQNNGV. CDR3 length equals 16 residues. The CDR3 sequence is CASSFMGRGGGTEAFF. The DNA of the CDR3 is TGTGCCAGCAGCTTCATGGGAAGGGGAGGAGGCACTGAAGCTTTCTTT.

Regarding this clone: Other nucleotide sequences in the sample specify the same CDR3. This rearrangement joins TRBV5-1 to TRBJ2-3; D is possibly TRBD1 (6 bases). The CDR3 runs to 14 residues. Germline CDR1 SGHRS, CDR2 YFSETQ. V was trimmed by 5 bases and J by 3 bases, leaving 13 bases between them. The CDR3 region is CASSLTGFTDTQYF. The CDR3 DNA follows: TGCGCCAGCAGTTTGACAGGCTTTACAGATACGCAGTATTTT.

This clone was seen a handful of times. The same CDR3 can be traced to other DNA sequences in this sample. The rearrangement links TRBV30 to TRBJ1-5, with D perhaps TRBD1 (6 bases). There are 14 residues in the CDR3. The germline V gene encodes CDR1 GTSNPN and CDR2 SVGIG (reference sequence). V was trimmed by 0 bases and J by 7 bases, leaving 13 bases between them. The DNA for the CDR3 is TGTGCCTGGAGTGTATCCAGGGGCCGCCAGCCCCAGCATTTT. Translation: CAWSVSRGRQPQHF.

CDR3 DNA sequence: TGTGCCTGGAGTGGAAGGGGGTTGCAGTTCTTC. This gives the protein CAWSGRGLQFF. The chain recombines TRBV30 with TRBJ2-1; TRBD1 is a possible D gene (6 bases). Germline loops: CDR1 GTSNPN, CDR2 SVGIG (reference sequence). The germline V and J ends were trimmed by 1 base and 12 bases, with 10 bases remaining between them. CDR3 length: 11 residues.

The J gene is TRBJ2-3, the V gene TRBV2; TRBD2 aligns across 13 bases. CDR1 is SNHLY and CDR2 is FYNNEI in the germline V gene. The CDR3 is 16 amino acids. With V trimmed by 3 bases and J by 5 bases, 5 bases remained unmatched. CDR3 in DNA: TGTGCCAGCAGTGAGGCGGGACTAGCGGGACTAGATACGCAGTATTTT. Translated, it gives CASSEAGLAGLDTQYF.

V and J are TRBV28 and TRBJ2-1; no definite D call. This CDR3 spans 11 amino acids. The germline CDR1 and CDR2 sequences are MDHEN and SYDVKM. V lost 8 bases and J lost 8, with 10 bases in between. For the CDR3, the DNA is TGTGCCAGCCGACTGGTGGATGAGCAGTTCTTC. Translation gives CASRLVDEQFF.

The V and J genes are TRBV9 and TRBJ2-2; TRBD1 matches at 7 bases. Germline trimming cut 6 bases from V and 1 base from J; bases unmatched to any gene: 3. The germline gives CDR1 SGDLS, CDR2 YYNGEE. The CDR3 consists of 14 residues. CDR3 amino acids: CASTRTGNTGELFF. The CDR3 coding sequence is TGTGCCAGCACCCGGACAGGGAACACCGGGGAGCTGTTTTTT.

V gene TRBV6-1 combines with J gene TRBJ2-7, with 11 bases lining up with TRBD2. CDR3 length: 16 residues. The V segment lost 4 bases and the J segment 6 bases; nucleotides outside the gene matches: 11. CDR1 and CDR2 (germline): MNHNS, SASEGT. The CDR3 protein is CASSGILHSGRGEQYF. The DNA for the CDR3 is TGTGCCAGCAGTGGAATTTTACATAGCGGGAGGGGCGAGCAGTACTTC.